What follows describes a single T cell receptor (beta chain). What it recognizes is unknown. TCR beta CDR3 sequences were amplified from RNA transcripts. Researchers ran a first-round RT-PCR on the TCR CDR3 using the HTBI primer set. One entry per CDR3 protein results from TCRdb running MiXCR on the multiplex PCR reads. Of 95,000 to 110,000 distinct CDR3 sequences detected, about 45% appear once; the ten largest clones hold approximately 30%. The entry originates in a study of T cells in Graves' hyperthyroidism and ophthalmopathy. Study-level results: Ophthalmopathy, which appeared later, was predicted by the model a median approximately 6 months before onset.

The J segment lost 5 bases and the V segment lost 8 bases, leaving 18 bases of the junction unmatched. The CDR3 runs to 17 residues. Germline V gives CDR1 SNHLY, CDR2 FYNNEI. Over 18 months, lack of ophthalmopathy progression marked Graves' hyperthyroidism as stable. Cells are PBMCs isolated from about 10 ml of fresh blood. Sequencing used blood. The source is a middle-aged man with Graves' hyperthyroidism. This chain uses TRBV2 with TRBJ2-3; 8 bases line up with TRBD1. CDR3 nucleotide sequence: TGTGCCAGCTCCGAGACAGGGGTGGGGGCGCGAGGAGATACGCAGTATTTT. Encoded protein: CASSETGVGARGDTQYF. The entire variable domain, with the rest obtained from reference TRBV2 and TRBJ2-3, is as follows: EPEVTQTPSHQVTQMGQEVILRCVPISNHLYFYWYRQILGQKVEFLVSFYNNEISEKSEIFDDQFSVERPDGSNFTLKIRSTKLEDSAMYFCASSETGVGARGDTQYFGPGTRLTVL.